Presented here are 25 T cell receptor beta chains from one specimen sequenced in a study of blood T cell repertoires in COVID-19. Using immunoSEQ multiplex PCR, the repertoire was profiled, and TCRdb retains in-frame clones only, with some absent. Among a few hundred thousand clones listed, around 80% were seen once. The sample comprised peripheral blood. The receptors originated from a man between 35 and 55 years old who had recovered from COVID-19.

This clone was seen only once. J is TRBJ2-7 and V is TRBV6-5; D may be TRBD2 (5 bases). This CDR3 comprises 13 residues. V lost 6 bases, J lost 6 bases, and 15 bases lay in between. Germline CDR1 reads MNHEY; CDR2 reads SVGAGI. In DNA, the CDR3 is TGTGCCAGCAGCATAGAGAGGGTGGGCGAGCAGTACTTC. This codes for CASSIERVGEQYF.

The chain recombines TRBV29-1 with TRBJ2-3, with TRBD2 matching 8 bases. The CDR3 sequence is 15 residues long. V lost 7 bases to trimming and J lost 5 bases; unmatched junction nucleotides: 14. Germline-derived CDR1 and CDR2 are SQVTM and ANQGSEA. The CDR3 nucleotides are TGCAGCGCCCGGGGGGGGTGGGGCGCAGGAGATACGCAGTATTTT. Residues: CSARGGWGAGDTQYF.

Comments on this clone: This same CDR3 is encoded by further DNA sequences in the sample. The chain uses TRBV2 and TRBJ2-6, with TRBD1 matching 8 bases. Germline V lookup: CDR1 SNHLY, CDR2 FYNNEI. Germline trimming cut 4 bases from V and 4 bases from J; bases unmatched to any gene: 3. The CDR3 has 15 amino acids. CDR3: CASSGQGSGANVLTF. CDR3 in DNA: TGTGCCAGCAGTGGACAGGGGTCCGGGGCCAACGTCCTGACTTTC.

This clone occurred a few times. The chain recombines TRBV27 with TRBJ1-1; D remains ambiguous. This CDR3 comprises 14 residues. Germline V gene lookup returns CDR1 MNHEY and CDR2 SMNVEV (reference sequence). V gave up 4 bases and J gave up 1 base, with 10 bases separating them. The CDR3: CASSSQPGNTEAFF. CDR3 DNA sequence: TGTGCCAGCAGTTCACAACCGGGGAACACTGAAGCTTTCTTT.

The V gene is TRBV10-3, the J gene TRBJ2-5; D not certain. The CDR3 extends over 14 amino acids. The V gene lost 0 bases and the J gene lost 2 bases, with 7 bases spanning the gap. Germline V gene lookup returns CDR1 ENHRY and CDR2 SYGVKD. The CDR3 loop reads CAISESNKQETQYF. The CDR3, as DNA: TGTGCCATCAGTGAGTCAAACAAGCAAGAGACCCAGTACTTC.

The rearrangement joins TRBV4-3 to TRBJ2-1; 10 positions match TRBD2. The V gene end was trimmed by 5 bases and the J gene end by 6 bases; junction bases not matched to a gene: 4. The CDR3 totals 14 residues. CDR1 is LGHNA and CDR2 is YSLEER in the germline V gene. CDR3 nucleotide sequence: TGCGCCAGCAGCTTTCGACTAGCGGGCAATGAGCAGTTCTTC. Translated, it gives CASSFRLAGNEQFF.

This chain joins TRBV19 and TRBJ2-6, with 9 bases fitting TRBD1. In germline, CDR1 is LNHDA, CDR2 SQIVND (reference sequence). The junction had 5 bases not matched to a gene; V was cut back by 5 bases and J by 0 bases. The length of the CDR3 is 17 residues. The CDR3 DNA reads as TGTGCCAGTAGTTCCGGACAGGGGAGCTCTGGGGCCAACGTCCTGACTTTC. This sequence encodes CASSSGQGSSGANVLTF.

The chain uses TRBV6-5 and TRBJ1-2; D possibly corresponds to TRBD1 (5 bases). CDR3 length: 12 amino acids. Germline-derived CDR1 and CDR2 are MNHEY and SVGAGI. Trimming removed 6 bases at V and 1 base at J, with 6 bases between. The CDR3 DNA follows: TGTGCCAGCAGCCAGGGTAACTATGGCTACACCTTC. Protein sequence: CASSQGNYGYTF.

The chain has TRBV30 and TRBJ1-3, with a tentative D call TRBD1 (6 bases). The CDR3 consists of 13 residues. Germline assignment: CDR1 GTSNPN and CDR2 SVGIG (reference sequence). V gave up 8 bases and J gave up 0 bases, with 11 bases separating them. In DNA, the CDR3 is TGTGCCACCCGACAGGCCTCTGGAAACACCATATATTTT. It specifies CATRQASGNTIYF.

The chain combines TRBV5-6 with TRBJ1-2, with 7 bases identical to TRBD1. Germline V gene data show CDR1 as SGHDT and CDR2 as YYEEEE. The CDR3 has 13 amino acids. With 4 bases clipped from V and 4 bases from J, the junction kept 4 bases outside the gene matches. The DNA of the CDR3 is TGTGCCAGCAGCCCCTGGACAGGCTATGGCTACACCTTC. Its translation is CASSPWTGYGYTF.

The chain is built from TRBV19 and TRBJ2-1, with a tentative D call TRBD2 (5 bases). Germline CDR1 is LNHDA and CDR2 is SQIVND (reference sequence). The CDR3 loop spans 13 amino acids. V lost 6 bases and J 4 bases, leaving 10 bases between the germline ends. DNA for the CDR3: TGTGCCAGTAGCCCGGACTTGTACAATGAGCAGTTCTTC. This sequence encodes CASSPDLYNEQFF.

V is TRBV30 and J is TRBJ1-1; 9 bases map to TRBD1. In germline, CDR1 is GTSNPN, CDR2 SVGIG (reference sequence). Trimming removed 2 bases from V and 10 bases from J; junction bases left unmatched: 5. The CDR3 runs to 12 residues. CDR3 DNA: TGTGCCTGGAGTCCGTCGGACAGGGGAGCTTTCTTT. This codes for CAWSPSDRGAFF.

This clone has only a few counts. CDR3 sequence: CSVEKGVGYGYTF. The CDR3 DNA is TGCAGCGTTGAAAAAGGGGTCGGGTATGGCTACACCTTC. The chain is built from TRBV29-1 and TRBJ1-2, with TRBD1 as a possible D gene (5 bases). The germline gives CDR1 SQVTM, CDR2 ANQGSEA. The CDR3 is 13 residues long. The V end was cut by 2 bases, the J end by 5 bases, with 12 bases between.

The chain joins TRBV6-6 to TRBJ2-3, with 10 bases aligning to TRBD2. The V and J ends lost 6 bases and 5 bases, in that order; junction bases with no gene match: 11. Per germline, CDR1 MNHNY and CDR2 SVGAGI (reference sequence). This CDR3 spans 16 amino acids. CDR3 loop: CASSNPLAGVVDTQYF. CDR3 sequence (DNA): TGTGCCAGCAGCAACCCCCTAGCGGGAGTGGTAGATACGCAGTATTTT.

The chain links TRBV25-1 to TRBJ1-5, with TRBD1 matching over 8 bases. J lost 3 bases, V lost 6 bases, and 4 bases had no gene match. This CDR3 is built from 14 residues. CDR1 MGHDK and CDR2 SYGVNS come from the germline V gene. CDR3 sequence: CASSMTGVNQPQHF. CDR3 in DNA: TGTGCCAGCAGCATGACAGGGGTCAATCAGCCCCAGCATTTT. The full variable domain, its missing parts supplied by reference TRBV25-1 and TRBJ1-5, is EADIYQTPRYLVIGTGKKITLECSQTMGHDKMYWYQQDPGMELHLIHYSYGVNSTEKGDLSSESTVSRIRTEHFPLTLESARPSHTSQYLCASSMTGVNQPQHFGDGTRLSIL.

The genes are TRBV2 and TRBJ2-1; 10 nucleotides align to TRBD2. This CDR3 comprises 18 residues. Unmatched junction bases numbered 9, after V lost 4 bases and J lost 0 bases. The germline V gene encodes CDR1 SNHLY and CDR2 FYNNEI. The CDR3 here is CASSVVSSGSYSYNEQFF. DNA of the CDR3: TGTGCCAGCAGTGTGGTATCTAGCGGGAGCTACTCCTACAATGAGCAGTTCTTC.

The gene calls are TRBV5-6 and TRBJ1-1; 11 bases are shared with TRBD1. Trimming at V came to 5 bases and at J to 7 bases, leaving 7 bases not matched to a gene. CDR3 length: 14 residues. The V gene's germline CDR1 is SGHDT and CDR2 YYEEEE. The CDR3 coding sequence is TGTGCCAGCAGTTCCAGGGACAGGGGGTTTGAAGCTTTCTTT. Encoded protein: CASSSRDRGFEAFF.

The genes are TRBV19 and TRBJ1-1; D possibly corresponds to TRBD1 (6 bases). In germline, CDR1 is LNHDA, CDR2 SQIVND (reference sequence). Deletions cut 5 bases from V and 8 bases from J, with 18 bases between. The length of the CDR3 is 14 residues. CDR3 coding DNA: TGTGCCAGTAGTCCCTCGGGTGGACAGTACGAAGCTTTCTTT. The encoded protein is CASSPSGGQYEAFF.

This chain joins TRBV7-9 and TRBJ2-7, with 10 bases that match TRBD1. The CDR3 spans 15 residues. After removal of 4 bases from V and 4 bases from J, the junction contained 7 bases not matched to a gene. The germline CDR1 and CDR2 sequences are SEHNR and FQNEAQ (reference sequence). For the CDR3, the DNA is TGTGCCAGCAGCTACCCGGACAGGGGGAAATACGAGCAGTACTTC. Protein product: CASSYPDRGKYEQYF.

The chain has TRBV14 and TRBJ2-7, with unresolved D. Germline lookup yields CDR1 SGHDN and CDR2 FVKESK. The CDR3 spans 12 residues. The V and J ends lost 4 bases and 5 bases respectively, with 9 bases between them. For the CDR3, the DNA is TGTGCCAGCAGCCGGTCGAGCCACGAGCAGTACTTC. Translated, it gives CASSRSSHEQYF.

The DNA for the CDR3 is TGCGCCAGCAGTTCGGGTGCGTCCGCGTCTAATGAAAAACTGTTTTTT. It translates to CASSSGASASNEKLFF. The chain employs TRBV5-1 and TRBJ1-4; D gene unclear. V was clipped by 5 bases and J by 3 bases, with 17 bases between them. Per the germline V gene, CDR1 is SGHRS and CDR2 is YFSETQ. This CDR3 region has 16 residues.

This clone was counted many times. This sequence joins TRBV15 and TRBJ1-1; 7 positions agree with TRBD1. Germline trimming cut 1 base from V and 1 base from J; bases unmatched to any gene: 3. This CDR3 region has 15 residues. The V gene's germline CDR1 is LNHNV and CDR2 YYDKDF (reference sequence). Here the CDR3 reads CATSRATGPNTEAFF. CDR3 bases: TGTGCCACCAGCAGAGCGACAGGGCCGAACACTGAAGCTTTCTTT.

The CDR3 loop reads CASSPWTGGVNYGYTF. The CDR3 bases are TGTGCCAGCAGTCCCTGGACAGGGGGCGTTAACTATGGCTACACCTTC. The V gene is TRBV6-6, the J gene TRBJ1-2, with 11 bases matching TRBD1. V gave up 5 bases and J gave up 1 base; unmatched junction bases: 6. CDR1 and CDR2 from the germline V gene are MNHNY and SVGAGI (reference sequence). This CDR3 comprises 16 residues.

The rearrangement joins TRBV10-1 to TRBJ1-1; possibly TRBD1 for D (6 bases). The germline V and J ends were trimmed by 4 bases and 5 bases, with 20 bases remaining between them. CDR3 length: 16 residues. The V gene's germline CDR1 is WNHNN and CDR2 SYGVQD (reference sequence). The CDR3 reads CASSGGSAGTRTEAFF. CDR3 DNA: TGCGCCAGCAGTGGGGGGTCGGCAGGGACAAGGACTGAAGCTTTCTTT.

The rearrangement links TRBV27 to TRBJ2-1; the match to TRBD1 covers 9 bases. The V segment lost 2 bases and the J segment 9 bases; nucleotides outside the gene matches: 8. CDR1 and CDR2 (germline): MNHEY, SMNVEV (reference sequence). The CDR3 length is 15 residues. The DNA for the CDR3 is TGTGCCAGCAGTTTAACAGGGGGCTATGGGGGTGAGCAGTTCTTC. Its protein product is CASSLTGGYGGEQFF.